This TCR beta chain was retrieved from a study of identical twins. This clonotype was seen many times. Its specificity is unknown. Broader study findings: Fewer insertions were carried by abundant cord blood beta clonotypes, but none was seen in memory repertoires.

The CDR3 covers 15 residues. V lost 6 bases and J 6 bases, leaving 21 bases between the germline ends. Germline assignment: CDR1 MNHNS and CDR2 SASEGT. One entry per CDR3 protein results from TCRdb running MiXCR on the 5' RACE reads. The sample contains a few hundred thousand distinct CDR3 sequences, roughly 8% of which appear only once. The sample was also reused in another study, on yellow fever vaccine responses in identical twins.

The chain couples TRBV6-1 to TRBJ2-7, with TRBD2 as a possible D gene (7 bases). This sequence was found in a woman aged 18-35 years in good health. Sequencing was performed on CD8+ T cells sorted from blood. In DNA, the CDR3 is TGTGCCAGCAGCCCTACCCGGGGGGCTACATCCGAGCAGTACTTC. Translated, it gives CASSPTRGATSEQYF.